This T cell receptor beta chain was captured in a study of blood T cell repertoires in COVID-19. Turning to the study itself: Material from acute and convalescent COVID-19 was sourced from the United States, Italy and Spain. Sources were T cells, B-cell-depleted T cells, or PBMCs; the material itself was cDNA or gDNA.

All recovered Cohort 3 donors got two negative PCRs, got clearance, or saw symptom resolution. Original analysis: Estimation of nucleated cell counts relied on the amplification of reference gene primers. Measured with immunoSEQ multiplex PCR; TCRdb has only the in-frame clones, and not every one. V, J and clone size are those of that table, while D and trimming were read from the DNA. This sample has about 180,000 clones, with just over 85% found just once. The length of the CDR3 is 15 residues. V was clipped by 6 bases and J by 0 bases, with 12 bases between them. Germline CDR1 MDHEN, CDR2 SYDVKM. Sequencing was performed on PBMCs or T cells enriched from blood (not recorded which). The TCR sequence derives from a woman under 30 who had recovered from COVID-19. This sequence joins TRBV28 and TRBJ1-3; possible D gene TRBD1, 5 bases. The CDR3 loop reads CASSLRVASGNTIYF. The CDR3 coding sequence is TGTGCCAGCAGCCTCAGGGTGGCCTCTGGAAACACCATATATTTT.